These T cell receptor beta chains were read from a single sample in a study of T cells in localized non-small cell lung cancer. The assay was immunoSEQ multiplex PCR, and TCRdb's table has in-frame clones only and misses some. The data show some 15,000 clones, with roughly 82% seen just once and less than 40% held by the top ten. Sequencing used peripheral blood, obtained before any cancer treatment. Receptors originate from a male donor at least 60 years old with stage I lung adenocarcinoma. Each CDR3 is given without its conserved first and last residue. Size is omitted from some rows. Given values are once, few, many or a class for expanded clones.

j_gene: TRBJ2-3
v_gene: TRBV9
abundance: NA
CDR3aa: ASSVGGAFSTDTQY

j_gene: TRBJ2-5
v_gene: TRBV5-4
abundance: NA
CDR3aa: ASSELLGETQY

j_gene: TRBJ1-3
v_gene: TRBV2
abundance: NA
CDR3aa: ASRGQGSGNTIY

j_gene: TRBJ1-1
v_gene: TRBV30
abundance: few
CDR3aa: AWSVWAGQTEAF

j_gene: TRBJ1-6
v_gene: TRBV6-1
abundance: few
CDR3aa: ASSESRQGASPLH

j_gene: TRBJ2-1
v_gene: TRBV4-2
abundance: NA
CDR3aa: ASSHSSGNYNEQF

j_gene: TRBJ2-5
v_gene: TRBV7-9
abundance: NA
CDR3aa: ASSPNFGLAGGNQETQY

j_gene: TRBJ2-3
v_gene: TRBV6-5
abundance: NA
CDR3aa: ASSYGQGPTDTQY

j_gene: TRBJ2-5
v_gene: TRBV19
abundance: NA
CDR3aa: ASSARRGFGETQY

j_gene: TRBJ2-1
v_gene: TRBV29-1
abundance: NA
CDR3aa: SVDGLAGSNEQF

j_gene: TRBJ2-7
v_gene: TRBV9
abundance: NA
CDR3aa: ASSVEDNSYEQY

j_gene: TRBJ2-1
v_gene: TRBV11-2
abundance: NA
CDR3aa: ASSSRDRVLGQF

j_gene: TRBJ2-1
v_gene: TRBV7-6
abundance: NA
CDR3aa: ASSARLAGVYNEQF

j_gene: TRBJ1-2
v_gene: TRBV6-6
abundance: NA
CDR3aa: ASSERGEAYGYT

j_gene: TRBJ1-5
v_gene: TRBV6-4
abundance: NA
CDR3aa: ASSRDGVSNQPQH

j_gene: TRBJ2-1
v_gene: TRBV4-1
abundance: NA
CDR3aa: ASSQEALYNEQF

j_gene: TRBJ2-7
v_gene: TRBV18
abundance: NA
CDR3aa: ASSPGTGTPSEQY

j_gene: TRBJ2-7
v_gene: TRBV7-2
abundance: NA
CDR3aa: ASSGAGQRIYEQY

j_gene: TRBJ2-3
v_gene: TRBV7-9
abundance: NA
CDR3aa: ASSLEGLTDTQY

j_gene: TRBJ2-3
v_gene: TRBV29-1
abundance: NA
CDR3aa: SVVGGTRTDTQY

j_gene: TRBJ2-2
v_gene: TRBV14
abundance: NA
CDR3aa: ASSQRTGTWTTGELF

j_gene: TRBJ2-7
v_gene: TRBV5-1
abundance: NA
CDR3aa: ASSLASGDAYEQY

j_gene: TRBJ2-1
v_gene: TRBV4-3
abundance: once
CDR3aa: ASSQEAFGYNEQF

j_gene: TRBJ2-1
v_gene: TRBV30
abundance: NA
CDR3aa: AWSPPGRGLVNEQF